Each of the 18 T cell receptor beta chains below was sequenced from the same sample in a study of PD-1 blockade in classical Hodgkin lymphoma. All patients experienced relapse after autologous stem cell transplantation, and brentuximab vedotin exposure was variable. After thawing, PBMCs were subjected to magnetic negative selection to isolate CD8+ T cells. TCRdb's copy holds only in-frame clones and misses some; the assay was immunoSEQ multiplex PCR. The sample shows 25,000 to 30,000 clones, around 90% of them seen only once. The sample in question was CD8+ T cells from blood, obtained at baseline. The receptors derive from a human donor with classical Hodgkin lymphoma.

The chain recombines TRBV4-1 with TRBJ1-4; TRBD1 matches at 10 bases. Per germline, CDR1 MGHRA and CDR2 YSYEKL. V gave up 9 bases and J gave up 6 bases; unmatched junction bases: 7. This CDR3 spans 14 amino acids. CDR3 amino acids: CASTPGQGYEKLFF. The CDR3 coding sequence is TGCGCCAGTACTCCGGGACAGGGGTATGAAAAACTGTTTTTT.

The gene calls are TRBV6-6 and TRBJ2-7; no clear D gene. V dropped 8 bases and J dropped 0 bases, with 8 bases sitting between them. The CDR3 spans 12 residues. CDR1 is MNHNY and CDR2 is SVGAGI in the germline V gene (reference sequence). CDR3 sequence reads: CASSPSSYEQYF. The CDR3 DNA reads as TGTGCCAGCTCCCCTAGCTCCTACGAGCAGTACTTC.

The chain combines TRBV25-1 with TRBJ2-5; TRBD2 matches 10 bases. The CDR3 sequence is 16 residues long. Germline CDR1 MGHDK, CDR2 SYGVNS. Germline trimming cut 1 base from V and 5 bases from J; bases unmatched to any gene: 7. Here the CDR3 DNA reads TGTGCCAGCAGTGAATTTACTAGCGGGATTGGTGAGACCCAGTACTTC. Its protein product is CASSEFTSGIGETQYF. Complete variable domain (other parts from reference TRBV25-1 and TRBJ2-5): EADIYQTPRYLVIGTGKKITLECSQTMGHDKMYWYQQDPGMELHLIHYSYGVNSTEKGDLSSESTVSRIRTEHFPLTLESARPSHTSQYLCASSEFTSGIGETQYFGPGTRLLVL.

V usage is TRBV10-2 and J usage is TRBJ1-1, with 7 bases matching TRBD1. The germline gives CDR1 WSHSY, CDR2 SAAADI. This CDR3 spans 15 amino acids. J lost 0 bases, V lost 4 bases, and 5 bases had no gene match. CDR3 in amino acids: CASSALTGLNTEAFF. The DNA for the CDR3 is TGCGCCAGCAGTGCCCTGACAGGGTTGAACACTGAAGCTTTCTTT.

The V gene is TRBV27, the J gene TRBJ2-7; possibly TRBD1 for D (6 bases). Per germline, CDR1 MNHEY and CDR2 SMNVEV (reference sequence). With 5 bases removed from V and 3 bases from J, the gap between germline ends came to 17 bases. The length of the CDR3 is 15 residues. The CDR3 is CASSQAGAGLYEQYF. The CDR3 DNA is TGTGCCAGCAGTCAGGCAGGGGCTGGGCTCTACGAGCAGTACTTC.

The rearrangement uses TRBV6-5 and TRBJ2-3; D ambiguous. Germline assignment: CDR1 MNHEY and CDR2 SVGAGI. V shed 5 bases and J shed 2 bases, with 14 bases lying between them. The CDR3 covers 15 residues. The CDR3 DNA sequence: TGTGCCAGCAGTATATCCGACCTAGACACAGATACGCAGTATTTT. As protein: CASSISDLDTDTQYF.

The genes are TRBV6-5 and TRBJ2-5, with 8 positions matching TRBD1. Trimming took 1 base from V and 5 from J; bases not matched to a gene: 9. The germline gives CDR1 MNHEY, CDR2 SVGAGI. CDR3 size: 16 residues. Here the CDR3 DNA reads TGTGCCAGCAGTTACTTGCGGACAGGGAGCCAGGAGACCCAGTACTTC. It codes for CASSYLRTGSQETQYF.

The J gene is TRBJ1-1, the V gene TRBV27; maybe TRBD1 (6 bases). Trimming cost V 3 bases and J 4 bases, with 12 bases left between them. This CDR3 is built from 14 residues. In germline, CDR1 is MNHEY, CDR2 SMNVEV (reference sequence). In DNA form, the CDR3 reads TGTGCCAGCAGTTTTGACAGGTCGATCACTGAAGCTTTCTTT. It yields the protein CASSFDRSITEAFF.

The V call is TRBV30, the J call TRBJ2-7; 9 bases agree with TRBD1. Trimming removed 4 bases from V and 2 bases from J; junction bases left unmatched: 3. The CDR3 length is 13 residues. The germline gives CDR1 GTSNPN, CDR2 SVGIG (reference sequence). The CDR3 coding sequence is TGTGCCTGGACCGGGACAGGGCCCTACGAGCAGTACTTC. Its translation is CAWTGTGPYEQYF. The full variable domain, with the rest looked up from reference TRBV30 and TRBJ2-7, is SQTIHQWPATLVQPVGSPLSLECTVEGTSNPNLYWYRQAAGRGLQLLFYSVGIGQISSEVPQNLSASRPQDRQFILSSKKLLLSDSGFYLCAWTGTGPYEQYFGPGTRLTVT.

The chain carries TRBV18 and TRBJ2-1; 10 nucleotides agree with TRBD1. Germline loops: CDR1 KGHSH, CDR2 LQKENI. The J segment lost 3 bases and the V segment lost 6 bases, leaving 8 bases of the junction unmatched. This CDR3 contains 16 residues. For the CDR3, the DNA is TGTGCCAGCTCCCCCTGGGACAGGGGAGGCTACAATGAGCAGTTCTTC. Its protein product is CASSPWDRGGYNEQFF.

This sequence joins TRBV28 and TRBJ2-1; 7 positions match TRBD1. This CDR3 spans 15 amino acids. Germline values: CDR1 MDHEN, CDR2 SYDVKM. Trimming removed 7 bases from V and 2 bases from J; junction bases left unmatched: 8. The CDR3 coding sequence is TGTGCCAGCATCCCCCGGGACAGTACCTACAATGAGCAGTTCTTC. Its protein is CASIPRDSTYNEQFF. Looking up the rest from reference TRBV28 and TRBJ2-1 gives the full variable domain: DVKVTQSSRYLVKRTGEKVFLECVQDMDHENMFWYRQDPGLGLRLIYFSYDVKMKEKGDIPEGYSVSREKKERFSLILESASTNQTSMYLCASIPRDSTYNEQFFGPGTRLTVL.

This clone has a handful of counts. This chain connects TRBV30 to TRBJ2-2; perhaps TRBD1 as D (5 bases). The germline V gene has CDR1 GTSNPN and CDR2 SVGIG (reference sequence). The CDR3 extends over 14 amino acids. This chain's CDR3 is CAVPGKLVTGELFF. The CDR3 DNA is TGTGCGGTCCCAGGGAAGCTAGTGACCGGGGAGCTGTTTTTT.

The V call is TRBV4-1, the J call TRBJ1-2, with TRBD1 matching over 7 bases. CDR1 and CDR2 (germline): MGHRA, YSYEKL. The trim removed 4 bases at V and 4 bases at J, leaving 6 bases unmatched. There are 14 residues in the CDR3. CDR3 loop: CASSPAGTAYGYTF. The CDR3 DNA is TGCGCCAGCAGCCCGGCCGGGACAGCCTATGGCTACACCTTC.

The CDR3 DNA reads as TGTGCCTGGTTGTCTGGGGGGAGGTTCAATGAGCAGTTCTTC. Encoded protein: CAWLSGGRFNEQFF. The chain is built from TRBV30 and TRBJ2-1, with TRBD2 as a possible D gene (6 bases). In germline, CDR1 is GTSNPN, CDR2 SVGIG (reference sequence). Trimming stripped 5 bases from V and 6 bases from J, with 17 bases between. The CDR3 contains 14 residues.

The DNA for the CDR3 is TGTGCCAGCAGTGGAGAAAGACAGGGAGGGGAGACCCAGTACTTC. Protein sequence: CASSGERQGGETQYF. The V gene is TRBV2, the J gene TRBJ2-5; D may correspond to TRBD1 or TRBD2 (7 bases each). The germline gives CDR1 SNHLY, CDR2 FYNNEI. V shed 4 bases and J shed 5 bases, with 17 bases lying between them. The CDR3 extends over 15 amino acids.

The CDR3 spells CASSEEGQGTSTDTQYF. The DNA for the CDR3 is TGTGCCAGCAGTGAGGAAGGACAGGGAACTAGCACAGATACGCAGTATTTT. The chain has TRBV6-1 and TRBJ2-3; TRBD1 matches at 8 bases. This CDR3 region has 17 residues. The V gene end was trimmed by 3 bases and the J gene end by 0 bases; junction bases not matched to a gene: 8. Germline CDR1 and CDR2: MNHNS and SASEGT.

CDR3 residues: CASSYLLADTQYF. As DNA, the CDR3 is TGTGCCAGCAGTTACCTCTTGGCAGATACGCAGTATTTT. The J gene is TRBJ2-3, the V gene TRBV6-6; D is ambiguous. Germline V gene sequence: CDR1 MNHNY, CDR2 SVGAGI (reference sequence). With 2 bases removed from V and 4 bases from J, the gap between germline ends came to 7 bases. The CDR3 length is 13 residues.

The chain is built from TRBV12-5 and TRBJ2-1; possibly TRBD1 for D (6 bases). Germline CDR1 reads LGHNT; CDR2 reads FRNRAP. The V end was cut by 2 bases, the J end by 8 bases, with 16 bases between. CDR3 length: 15 residues. CDR3: CASGLPLQTGDEQFF. The CDR3 coding sequence is TGTGCTAGTGGTTTGCCTTTACAGACAGGAGATGAGCAGTTCTTC.